The TCR beta chain under discussion was sequenced for a study of OX40 agonist ivuxolimab in advanced cancers. In terms of the full investigation: Ivuxolimab was an agonistic, fully human IgG2 monoclonal antibody directed against OX40 (CD134), a costimulatory receptor. Partial responses were achieved by three dose-escalation patients, of whom one had hepatocellular carcinoma and two had cutaneous melanoma. Among the roughly 50 dose-escalation patients, some 20 had hepatocellular carcinoma, some 15 melanoma, 9 renal cell carcinoma and 9 head and neck cancer. The paper reports the monotherapy dose-escalation portion (N of about 50 patients) of the phase I ivuxolimab trial. The point of sequencing TCRbeta in the periphery was to test whether ivuxolimab changed TCR sequence diversity and drove clonal T-cell expansion. Patients were allowed to have had prior anti-PD-1, anti-PD-L1 or anti-CTLA-4 therapy, and 30% to 40% of the dose-escalation patients had previously received checkpoint inhibitors. In the dose-escalation cohort, 65% to 90% of patients were male, and the mean age was around 60 years, with a range of about 20 to 90. Intravenous ivuxolimab was administered to patients every 2 weeks at six dose levels: 0.01, 0.1, 0.3, 1.5, 3 and 10 mg/kg. General study outcomes and caveats: Low levels of normalized T-cell clonal expansion were also seen in some patients who did not respond. In partial responders in the 0.1-3.0 mg/kg groups, normalized peripheral clonal expansion was found to be among the lowest, especially among CD8+ T cells. Antigen specificity was not determined for the clonally expanded peripheral T cells. At doses of 0.1 to 3.0 mg/kg, clonal expansion of both CD4+ and CD8+ blood T cells was observed from baseline to week 6. After ivuxolimab, expanded clones were on average more numerous among CD8+ T cells than among CD4+ T cells.

Measured from the cysteine to the phenylalanine, the CDR3 is 14 residues long. Only the CDR3 DNA is retained, 42 bases long and in frame from the first base. The germline V and J ends show losses of 9 bases and 3 bases respectively, and no gene match explains 5 bases of the junction. The germline V gene (reference sequence) sets CDR1 to MNHNY and CDR2 to SVGAGI. Patients with autoimmune disease history or receiving systemic immunosuppression were excluded from the trial. Peripheral blood for TCR sequencing was drawn from every dose cohort at baseline, at cycle 4 day 1 and at cycle 7 day 1. Samples came from an open-label, multicenter, first-in-human phase I dose-escalation trial of ivuxolimab. Adults with locally advanced or metastatic melanoma, renal cell carcinoma, hepatocellular carcinoma or head and neck squamous cell carcinoma were enrolled in the trial. Before TCR sequencing, CD4+ and CD8+ T cells were separately sorted from peripheral blood.

A word on this clone: Its antigen is still unknown. No much larger clone exists at a distance of one base, and base qualities are not known.

To sequence the TCRbeta CDR3 region, genomic DNA was isolated from the sorted cells. TCRbeta CDR3 regions were sequenced using the immunoSEQ Assay. Held by TCRdb, this immuneACCESS table contains in-frame sequences only and omits some clones. Under half of the omission traces to an unresolved V gene where checked; the cause of the rest is unknown. For this sample there are more than 45,000 clones; approximately 81% appear just once. The top ten clonotypes cover about 9.8% of the sample. The sequencing used CD4+ or CD8+ T cells sorted from blood, collected in a trial of the OX40 agonist ivuxolimab. The chain couples TRBV6-6 to TRBJ2-3; 11 nucleotides in the junction match TRBD2. This receptor was taken from an adult with an advanced solid tumor such as melanoma, head and neck, liver or kidney cancer. The CDR3: CASDSSGRTDTQYF. The nucleotide sequence reads TGTGCCAGTGATTCTAGCGGGAGGACAGATACGCAGTATTTT.